This is a list of T cell receptor beta chains from one sample in a study of OX40 agonist ivuxolimab in advanced cancers. Clones were sequenced by immunoSEQ multiplex PCR, and TCRdb holds only the in-frame ones, with some missing. Here the sample spans tens of thousands of clones, approximately 90% being singletons. The sequences come from CD4+ or CD8+ T cells sorted from blood, collected in a trial of the OX40 agonist ivuxolimab. The receptors here all came from an adult with an advanced solid tumor such as melanoma, head and neck, liver or kidney cancer. Both conserved end residues are part of each CDR3. Each record gives: CDR3 length, J gene, D gene, clone size, V gene, CDR3 DNA, CDR3 protein. The D gene is left open where the match is weak. Size is stated for part of the rows, as once, few or many counts, or as a class when the clone is expanded.

17 | TRBJ1-4 | TRBD1 | once | TRBV28 | TGTGCCAGCAGTTTATTCGGGACAGGGGGCGAAGATGAAAAACTGTTTTTT | CASSLFGTGGEDEKLFF
13 | TRBJ1-1 | TRBD1 | - | TRBV2 | TGTGCCAGCAGGGGACAGAGGAACACTGAAGCTTTCTTT | CASRGQRNTEAFF
12 | TRBJ1-1 | TRBD1 | - | TRBV30 | TGTGCCTTTGACAGGGCGAACACTGAAGCTTTCTTT | CAFDRANTEAFF
16 | TRBJ1-5 | - | - | TRBV2 | TGTGCCAGCAGGGATAACCCTTCGAGGACCAATCAGCCCCAGCATTTT | CASRDNPSRTNQPQHF
14 | TRBJ1-5 | - | few | TRBV30 | TGTGCCTGGAGGGAAGCAGGTAGCAATCAGCCCCAGCATTTT | CAWREAGSNQPQHF
15 | TRBJ2-7 | - | - | TRBV5-6 | TGTGCCAGCAGCTTAGGGGGTTTCCTCTCCTACGAGCAGTACTTC | CASSLGGFLSYEQYF
18 | TRBJ2-1 | TRBD2 | - | TRBV10-3 | TGTGCCATCAGTGAGGGTGCTAGCGGGAGCCCGACCTACAATGAGCAGTTCTTC | CAISEGASGSPTYNEQFF
15 | TRBJ1-3 | TRBD1 | - | TRBV29-1 | TGCAGCGTTGACCCTACCGGGACAGGGGGAAACACCATATATTTT | CSVDPTGTGGNTIYF
15 | TRBJ1-5 | - | once | TRBV19 | TGTGCCAGTGGGGATCGACAGGTAATGGATCAGCCCCAGCATTTT | CASGDRQVMDQPQHF
14 | TRBJ2-1 | TRBD2 | few | TRBV28 | TGTGCCAGCAAGCTAGCGGGAGGGCTCGGTGAGCAGTTCTTC | CASKLAGGLGEQFF
16 | TRBJ1-2 | TRBD1 | - | TRBV7-2 | TGTGCCAGCAGCCCTATGGCTATGACAGGGAGGGGTGGCTACACCTTC | CASSPMAMTGRGGYTF
15 | TRBJ1-5 | - | - | TRBV5-8 | TGTGCCAGCAGCTTGGAGGAATTAGGAGTAGGGTCCCAGCATTTT | CASSLEELGVGSQHF
15 | TRBJ2-1 | - | once | TRBV27 | TGTGCCAGCAGTCCGGGCGGAAATTCCTACAATGAGCAGTTCTTC | CASSPGGNSYNEQFF
15 | TRBJ2-7 | - | - | TRBV4-1 | TGCGCCAGCAGCGACAACAGGACACGGTACTACGAGCAGTACTTC | CASSDNRTRYYEQYF
15 | TRBJ2-1 | TRBD2 | - | TRBV11-3 | TGTGCCAGCAGCTTAGGCGGGAGATCGTTGAATGAGCAGTTCTTC | CASSLGGRSLNEQFF
15 | TRBJ1-2 | - | - | TRBV15 | TGTGCCACCAGCAGGGCTTCCGACTCTAACTATGGCTACACCTTC | CATSRASDSNYGYTF
14 | TRBJ2-7 | TRBD1 | - | TRBV6-5 | TGTGCCAGCAGCTCACCGGGACAGGGCTACGAGCAGTACTTC | CASSSPGQGYEQYF
13 | TRBJ1-2 | - | - | TRBV27 | TGTGCCAGCAGTTTTTATACCGGCTATGGCTACACCTTC | CASSFYTGYGYTF
14 | TRBJ1-2 | TRBD1 | - | TRBV7-9 | TGTGCCAGCAGCCTACAGGGGGCTGGCTATGGCTACACCTTC | CASSLQGAGYGYTF
17 | TRBJ2-3 | - | - | TRBV4-3 | TGCGCCAGCAGCCAAGATCGTATAATGGCGGCTGCAGATACGCAGTATTTT | CASSQDRIMAAADTQYF
14 | TRBJ2-3 | - | few | TRBV15 | TGTGCCACCAGCAGAGATACTAGCCCAGATACGCAGTATTTT | CATSRDTSPDTQYF
15 | TRBJ2-3 | - | - | TRBV7-2 | TGTGCCAGCAGCTTGCGTGACAGCCGGACAGATACGCAGTATTTT | CASSLRDSRTDTQYF
14 | TRBJ2-1 | - | - | TRBV6-1 | TGTGCCAGCAGTGAAGAGGTAGTCTACAATGAGCAGTTCTTC | CASSEEVVYNEQFF
14 | TRBJ2-3 | - | few | TRBV4-3 | TGCGCCAGCAGCCAAGATCGTAGTGCGAGTCGCCTATATTTT | CASSQDRSASRLYF
14 | TRBJ1-1 | TRBD1 | - | TRBV28 | TGTGCCAGCAGTTCTTCCACAGGGGTTACTGAAGCTTTCTTT | CASSSSTGVTEAFF
14 | TRBJ1-6 | - | - | TRBV6-5 | TGTGCCAGCAGTGGGGGACACCCTAATTCACCCCTCCACTTT | CASSGGHPNSPLHF
13 | TRBJ2-7 | - | - | TRBV28 | TGTGCCAGCTCCGGGACCGCTGCCTACGAGCAGTACTTC | CASSGTAAYEQYF
14 | TRBJ1-5 | TRBD1 | once | TRBV2 | TGTGCCAGCAGCGGGACAGGGGGCTTTCAGCCCCAGCATTTT | CASSGTGGFQPQHF
16 | TRBJ1-4 | - | - | TRBV14 | TGTGCCAGCAGCCAAGGGGGGGGGCTCGCTAATGAAAAACTGTTTTTT | CASSQGGGLANEKLFF
18 | TRBJ2-1 | TRBD2 | - | TRBV5-1 | TGCGCCAGCAGCTTGGTTCTAGCGGGAGGTGGGGACAATCACGAGCAGTTCTTC | CASSLVLAGGGDNHEQFF
13 | TRBJ2-7 | TRBD2 | - | TRBV30 | TGTGCCTGGAGGGGCGGGGGTCGAAACGAGCAGTACTTC | CAWRGGGRNEQYF